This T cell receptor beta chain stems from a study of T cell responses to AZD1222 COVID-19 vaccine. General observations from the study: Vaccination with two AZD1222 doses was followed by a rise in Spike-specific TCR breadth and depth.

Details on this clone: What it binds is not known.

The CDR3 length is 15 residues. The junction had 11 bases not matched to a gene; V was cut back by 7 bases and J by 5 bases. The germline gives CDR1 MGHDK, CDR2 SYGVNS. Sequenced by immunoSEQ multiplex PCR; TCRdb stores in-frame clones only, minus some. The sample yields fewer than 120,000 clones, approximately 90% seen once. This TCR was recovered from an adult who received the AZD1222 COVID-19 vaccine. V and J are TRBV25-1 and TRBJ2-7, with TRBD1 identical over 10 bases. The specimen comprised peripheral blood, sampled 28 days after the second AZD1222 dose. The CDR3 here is CASTSAGTGAHEQYF. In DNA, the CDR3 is TGTGCCAGCACTTCCGCCGGGACAGGGGCCCACGAGCAGTACTTC.